The rows below give T cell receptor beta chains drawn from one sample of a study of blood T cell repertoires in COVID-19. The method was immunoSEQ multiplex PCR; TCRdb's version includes in-frame clones alone and lacks a portion of them. In the table there are 100,000 to 150,000 clones, 65% to 90% of which are singletons. The sequenced material came from peripheral blood. Receptors originate from a woman of 80 years or more with acute or convalescent COVID-19. CDR3s include the opening cysteine and the closing phenylalanine or tryptophan. The D gene is left open where the match is weak. Rows may omit the clone size; those that give it use once, few, many or a size class.

size: -
D: TRBD1
J: TRBJ1-2
V: TRBV7-2
CDR3: CASSPQVGTGGLYGYTF
DNA: TGTGCCAGCAGTCCACAGGTGGGGACAGGGGGATTGTATGGCTACACCTTC

size: -
D: -
J: TRBJ2-2
V: TRBV5-1
CDR3: CASSLSPEATRGYTNTGELFF
DNA: TGCGCCAGCAGTCTGTCCCCAGAGGCGACGCGAGGGTATACGAACACCGGGGAGCTGTTTTTT

size: -
D: TRBD1
J: TRBJ1-1
V: TRBV4-1
CDR3: CASSQLLQGDTEAFF
DNA: TGCGCCAGCAGCCAACTACTACAGGGGGACACTGAAGCTTTCTTT

size: -
D: -
J: TRBJ1-2
V: TRBV27
CDR3: CASSPRGGAYGYTF
DNA: TGTGCCAGCAGTCCCCGGGGGGGAGCCTATGGCTACACCTTC

size: -
D: TRBD1
J: TRBJ2-1
V: TRBV20-1
CDR3: CSASSGTGGNNEQFF
DNA: TGCAGTGCTAGTTCAGGGACAGGGGGAAACAATGAGCAGTTCTTC

size: -
D: -
J: TRBJ2-1
V: TRBV5-4
CDR3: CASSTGFNPYNEQFF
DNA: TGTGCCAGCAGCACGGGATTTAACCCTTACAATGAGCAGTTCTTC

size: -
D: TRBD1
J: TRBJ1-1
V: TRBV19
CDR3: CAARRDRGVNTEAFF
DNA: TGTGCCGCCCGGCGGGACAGGGGCGTGAACACTGAAGCTTTCTTT

size: once
D: -
J: TRBJ1-1
V: TRBV7-8
CDR3: CASSFSGTSVREAFF
DNA: TGTGCCAGCAGCTTTAGCGGGACTTCAGTACGTGAAGCTTTCTTT

size: once
D: -
J: TRBJ1-1
V: TRBV6-5
CDR3: CASILGGAGSEAFF
DNA: TGTGCCAGCATCCTCGGAGGGGCTGGGTCTGAAGCTTTCTTT

size: -
D: -
J: TRBJ1-2
V: TRBV11-1
CDR3: CASSLDPGRDYGYTF
DNA: TGTGCCAGCAGCTTAGATCCGGGGAGAGACTATGGCTACACCTTC

size: -
D: TRBD1
J: TRBJ1-5
V: TRBV28
CDR3: CASIGGTGVAQPQHF
DNA: TGTGCCAGCATTGGAGGGACAGGGGTTGCTCAGCCCCAGCATTTT

size: -
D: -
J: TRBJ2-3
V: TRBV4-2
CDR3: CASSYGGVAEDTQYF
DNA: TGTGCCAGCAGCTACGGGGGTGTCGCCGAGGATACGCAGTATTTT

size: -
D: -
J: TRBJ2-7
V: TRBV6-5
CDR3: CASSSHSRGEQYF
DNA: TGTGCCAGCAGTTCGCATTCCAGGGGCGAGCAGTACTTC

size: -
D: TRBD1
J: TRBJ2-6
V: TRBV18
CDR3: CASSPGQGSSGANVLTF
DNA: TGTGCCAGCTCACCGGGACAGGGGAGCTCTGGGGCCAACGTCCTGACTTTC

size: -
D: TRBD2
J: TRBJ2-3
V: TRBV5-1
CDR3: CASSLAGISDTQYF
DNA: TGCGCCAGCAGCTTAGCGGGGATCTCAGATACGCAGTATTTT

size: -
D: -
J: TRBJ1-5
V: TRBV28
CDR3: CASTGSGPSNQPQHF
DNA: TGTGCCAGCACGGGGTCGGGTCCGAGCAATCAGCCCCAGCATTTT

size: once
D: TRBD1
J: TRBJ1-2
V: TRBV6-6
CDR3: CASSWGTGGYTF
DNA: TGTGCCAGCAGTTGGGGGACAGGTGGCTACACCTTC

size: once
D: -
J: TRBJ1-5
V: TRBV5-6
CDR3: CASSLERGQPQHF
DNA: TGTGCCAGCAGCCTAGAGAGGGGGCAGCCCCAGCATTTT

size: -
D: TRBD1
J: TRBJ1-1
V: TRBV27
CDR3: CASSSDRGRSEAFF
DNA: TGTGCCAGCAGTTCGGACAGGGGGCGTAGTGAAGCTTTCTTT

size: -
D: TRBD2
J: TRBJ2-3
V: TRBV29-1
CDR3: CSVERLAGGTQYF
DNA: TGCAGCGTTGAACGGCTAGCGGGGGGTACGCAGTATTTT

size: -
D: -
J: TRBJ1-5
V: TRBV7-9
CDR3: CASSLAPDREYQPQHF
DNA: TGTGCCAGCAGCTTAGCCCCAGACCGGGAGTATCAGCCCCAGCATTTT

size: -
D: -
J: TRBJ1-1
V: TRBV28
CDR3: CASSPRAGRTEAFF
DNA: TGTGCCAGCAGCCCGCGGGCGGGTCGGACTGAAGCTTTCTTT